The T cell receptor beta chain under discussion was sequenced for a study of cytomegalovirus exposure and HLA in healthy donors. Regarding the study as a whole: Among TCR beta chains, those listed as cytomegalovirus-associated numbered over 150.

On this clone itself: Its specificity is unknown. One end of the junction does not line up with germline, which may come from a read error.

The PCR ran on 60 Vbeta and 13 Jbeta primers. Sequencing used immunoSEQ multiplex PCR; TCRdb keeps in-frame clones, though not all of them. The sample consists of about 190,000 clones, about 77% of them appearing once. Germline CDR1 SSHAT, CDR2 FNYEAQ (reference sequence). The CDR3 covers 15 residues. The chain recombines TRBV7-7 with TRBJ2-2; 10 bases are a match to TRBD1. Material for sequencing was PBMCs. The receptor's source is a man aged 25-45 years in good health and CMV-seropositive. CDR3 protein: CASSLGQGDTGELFF. The CDR3 DNA follows: TGTGCTAGCAGCCTTGGACAGGGGGACACCGGGGAGCTGTTTTTT.